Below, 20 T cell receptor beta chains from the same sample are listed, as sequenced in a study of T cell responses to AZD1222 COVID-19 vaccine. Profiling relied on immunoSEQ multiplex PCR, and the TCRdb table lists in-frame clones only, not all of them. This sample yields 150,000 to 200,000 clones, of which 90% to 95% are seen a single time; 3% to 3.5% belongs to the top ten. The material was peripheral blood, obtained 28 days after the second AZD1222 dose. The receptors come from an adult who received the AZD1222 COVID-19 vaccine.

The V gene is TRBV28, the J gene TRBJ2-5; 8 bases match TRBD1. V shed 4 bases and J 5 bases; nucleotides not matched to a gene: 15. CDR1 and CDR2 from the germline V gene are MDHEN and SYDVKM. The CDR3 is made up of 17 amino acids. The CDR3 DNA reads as TGTGCCAGCAGTTATCCCCCTGGACAGGGTGGGGTGGAGACCCAGTACTTC. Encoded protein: CASSYPPGQGGVETQYF. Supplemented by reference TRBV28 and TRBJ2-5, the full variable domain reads DVKVTQSSRYLVKRTGEKVFLECVQDMDHENMFWYRQDPGLGLRLIYFSYDVKMKEKGDIPEGYSVSREKKERFSLILESASTNQTSMYLCASSYPPGQGGVETQYFGPGTRLLVL.

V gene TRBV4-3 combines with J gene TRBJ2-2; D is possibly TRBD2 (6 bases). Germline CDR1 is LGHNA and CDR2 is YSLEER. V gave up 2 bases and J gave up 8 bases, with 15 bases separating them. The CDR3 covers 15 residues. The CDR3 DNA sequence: TGCGCCAGCAGCCAAACCTCTCGGGGAGGAGGGGAGCTGTTTTTT. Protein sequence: CASSQTSRGGGELFF.

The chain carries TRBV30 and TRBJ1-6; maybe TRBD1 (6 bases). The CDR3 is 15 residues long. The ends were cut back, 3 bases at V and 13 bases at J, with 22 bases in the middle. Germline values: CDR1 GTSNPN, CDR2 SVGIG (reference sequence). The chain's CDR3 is CAWRVGDNNIRPLHF. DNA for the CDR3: TGTGCCTGGAGAGTGGGGGACAACAATATTCGGCCCCTCCACTTT.

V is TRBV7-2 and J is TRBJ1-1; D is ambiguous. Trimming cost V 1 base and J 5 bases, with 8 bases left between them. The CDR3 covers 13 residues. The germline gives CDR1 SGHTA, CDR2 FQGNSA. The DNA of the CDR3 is TGTGCCAGCAGCTTAGATGTCCGTACTGAAGCTTTCTTT. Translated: CASSLDVRTEAFF.

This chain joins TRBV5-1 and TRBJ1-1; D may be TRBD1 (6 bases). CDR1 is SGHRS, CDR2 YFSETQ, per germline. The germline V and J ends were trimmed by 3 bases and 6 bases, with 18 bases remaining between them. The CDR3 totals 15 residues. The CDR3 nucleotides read TGCGCCAGCAGCTCTCAATCAACGGGGGCGTCTGAAGCTTTCTTT. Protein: CASSSQSTGASEAFF.

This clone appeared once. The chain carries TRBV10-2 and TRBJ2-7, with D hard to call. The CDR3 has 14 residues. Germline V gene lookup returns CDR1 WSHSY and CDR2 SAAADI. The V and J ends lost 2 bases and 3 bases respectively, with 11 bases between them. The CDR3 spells CASSEPLESYEQYF. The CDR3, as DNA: TGCGCCAGCAGTGAGCCCCTAGAAAGCTACGAGCAGTACTTC.

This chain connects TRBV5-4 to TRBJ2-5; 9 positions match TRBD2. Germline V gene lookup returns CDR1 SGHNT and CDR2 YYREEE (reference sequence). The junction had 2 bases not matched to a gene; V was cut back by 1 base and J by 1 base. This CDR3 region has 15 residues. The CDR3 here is CASSLTSGFQETQYF. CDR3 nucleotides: TGTGCCAGCAGCTTGACTAGCGGGTTCCAAGAGACCCAGTACTTC.

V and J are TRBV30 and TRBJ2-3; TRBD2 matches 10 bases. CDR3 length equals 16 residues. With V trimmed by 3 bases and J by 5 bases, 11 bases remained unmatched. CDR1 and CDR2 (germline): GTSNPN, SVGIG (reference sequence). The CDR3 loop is CAWRKYTSGDKDTQYF. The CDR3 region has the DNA TGTGCCTGGAGGAAGTATACTAGCGGGGACAAAGATACGCAGTATTTT.

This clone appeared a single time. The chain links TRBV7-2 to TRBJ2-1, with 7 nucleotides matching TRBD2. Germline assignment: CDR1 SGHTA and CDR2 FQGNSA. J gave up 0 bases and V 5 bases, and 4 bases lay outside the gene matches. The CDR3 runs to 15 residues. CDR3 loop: CASSITSASYNEQFF. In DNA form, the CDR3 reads TGTGCCAGCAGCATCACTAGCGCCTCCTACAATGAGCAGTTCTTC.

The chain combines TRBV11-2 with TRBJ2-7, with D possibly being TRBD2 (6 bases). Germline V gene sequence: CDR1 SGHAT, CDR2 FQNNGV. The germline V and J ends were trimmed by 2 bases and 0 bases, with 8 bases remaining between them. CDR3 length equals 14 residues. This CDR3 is CASSLFGSSYEQYF. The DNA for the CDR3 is TGTGCCAGCAGCTTATTCGGGAGCTCCTACGAGCAGTACTTC.

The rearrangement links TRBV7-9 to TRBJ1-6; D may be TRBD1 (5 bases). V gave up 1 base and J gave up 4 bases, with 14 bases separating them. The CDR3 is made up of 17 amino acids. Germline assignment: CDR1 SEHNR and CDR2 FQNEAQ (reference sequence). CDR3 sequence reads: CASSLGGSRSYNSPLHF. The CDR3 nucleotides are TGTGCCAGCAGCTTAGGGGGGTCACGGTCGTATAATTCACCCCTCCACTTT.

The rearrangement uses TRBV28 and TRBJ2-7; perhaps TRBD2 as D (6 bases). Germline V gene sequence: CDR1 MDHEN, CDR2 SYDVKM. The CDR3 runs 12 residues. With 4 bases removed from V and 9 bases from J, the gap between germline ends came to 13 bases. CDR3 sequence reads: CASSSGGRGQYF. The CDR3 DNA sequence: TGTGCCAGCAGTTCCGGGGGAAGGGGGCAGTACTTC.

DNA for the CDR3: TGTGCCACCAGTCGGGGCGATACGCAGTATTTT. It codes for CATSRGDTQYF. The rearrangement uses TRBV24-1 and TRBJ2-3; D possibly uses TRBD1 or TRBD2 (5 bases each). The length of the CDR3 is 11 residues. CDR1 and CDR2 from the germline V gene are KGHDR and SFDVKD. The germline V and J ends were trimmed by 6 bases and 6 bases, with 6 bases remaining between them.

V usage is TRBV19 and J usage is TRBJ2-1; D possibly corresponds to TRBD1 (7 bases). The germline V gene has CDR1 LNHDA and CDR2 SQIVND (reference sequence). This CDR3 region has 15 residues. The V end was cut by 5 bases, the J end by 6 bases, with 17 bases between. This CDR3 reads CASSHRGLTTNEQFF. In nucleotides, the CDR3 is TGTGCCAGTAGTCACAGGGGACTTACCACCAATGAGCAGTTCTTC.

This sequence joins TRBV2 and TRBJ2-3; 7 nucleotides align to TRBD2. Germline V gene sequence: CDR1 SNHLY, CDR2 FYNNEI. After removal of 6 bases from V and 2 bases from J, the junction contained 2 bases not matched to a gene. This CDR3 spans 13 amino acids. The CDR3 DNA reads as TGTGCCAGCAGGACTAGCTACACAGATACGCAGTATTTT. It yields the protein CASRTSYTDTQYF.

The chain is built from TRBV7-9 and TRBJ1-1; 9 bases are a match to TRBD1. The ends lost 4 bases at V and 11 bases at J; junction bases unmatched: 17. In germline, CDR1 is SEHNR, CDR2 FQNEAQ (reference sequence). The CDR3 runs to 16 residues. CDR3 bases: TGTGCCAGCAGCTGGCCGGGACAGGGTGGTGGGACGCGTGCTTTCTTT. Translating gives CASSWPGQGGGTRAFF.

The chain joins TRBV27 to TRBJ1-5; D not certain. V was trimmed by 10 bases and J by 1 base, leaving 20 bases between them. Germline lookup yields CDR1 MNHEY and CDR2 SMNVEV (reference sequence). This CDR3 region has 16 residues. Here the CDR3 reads CATRKWPAVSNQPQHF. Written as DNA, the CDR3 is TGTGCCACCCGGAAATGGCCAGCCGTCAGCAATCAGCCCCAGCATTTT.

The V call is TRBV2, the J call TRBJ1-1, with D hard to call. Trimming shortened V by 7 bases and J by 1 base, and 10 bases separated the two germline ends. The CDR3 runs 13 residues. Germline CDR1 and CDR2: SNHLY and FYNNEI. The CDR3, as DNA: TGTGCCAGCAACGGTCGAGGGAACACTGAAGCTTTCTTT. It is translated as CASNGRGNTEAFF.

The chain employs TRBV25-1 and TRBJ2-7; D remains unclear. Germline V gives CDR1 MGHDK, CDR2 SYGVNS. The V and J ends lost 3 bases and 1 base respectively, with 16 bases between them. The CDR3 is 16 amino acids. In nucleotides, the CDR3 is TGTGCCAGCAGTGACGACGACATTGCCGCATCCTACGAGCAGTACTTC. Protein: CASSDDDIAASYEQYF.

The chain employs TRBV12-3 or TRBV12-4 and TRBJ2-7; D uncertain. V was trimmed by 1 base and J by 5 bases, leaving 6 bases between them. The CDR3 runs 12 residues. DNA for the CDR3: TGTGCCAGCAGTTTAGTTCGGCACGAGCAGTACTTC. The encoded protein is CASSLVRHEQYF.